The present T cell receptor (beta chain) was sequenced within a study of monozygotic twins with inflammatory bowel disease. About this clonotype: Its antigen is undetermined.

This CDR3 has 13 residues. Germline CDR1 reads GTSNPN; CDR2 reads SVGIG (reference sequence). Added by template switching were UMIs that each held a 6-nucleotide sample barcode. TCRdb re-called the 5' RACE reads; one entry per CDR3 protein, DNA not given. The sample yields around 150,000 distinct CDR3 sequences, of which the top ten take up roughly 2.4%. General study results and limits: Repertoire similarity matched across concordant and discordant twins, perhaps owing to limited power.

This rearrangement joins TRBV30 to TRBJ1-4; lacking DNA, the TRBD1 call made by TCRdb goes unchecked. The receptor comes from a human donor with ulcerative colitis or Crohn's disease, or a healthy co-twin of an affected twin (not recorded which). Sequencing was done on a sample of blood. Here the CDR3 reads CAWSPGPDEKLFF.